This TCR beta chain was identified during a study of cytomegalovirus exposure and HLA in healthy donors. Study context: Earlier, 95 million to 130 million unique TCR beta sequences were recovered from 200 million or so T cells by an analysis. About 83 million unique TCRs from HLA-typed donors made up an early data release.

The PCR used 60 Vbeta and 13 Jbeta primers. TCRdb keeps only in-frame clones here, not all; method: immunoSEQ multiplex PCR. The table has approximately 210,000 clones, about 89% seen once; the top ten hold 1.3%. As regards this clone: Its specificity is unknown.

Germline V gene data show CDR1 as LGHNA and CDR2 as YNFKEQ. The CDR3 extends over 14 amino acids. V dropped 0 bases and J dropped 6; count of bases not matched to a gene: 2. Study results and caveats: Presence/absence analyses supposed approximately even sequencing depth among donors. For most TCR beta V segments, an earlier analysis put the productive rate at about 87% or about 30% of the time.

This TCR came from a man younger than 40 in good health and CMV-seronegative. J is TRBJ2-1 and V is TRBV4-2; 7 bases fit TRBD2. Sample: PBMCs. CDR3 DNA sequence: TGTGCCAGCAGCCAAGAGACGGGAGGCAATGAGCAGTTCTTC. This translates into CASSQETGGNEQFF.